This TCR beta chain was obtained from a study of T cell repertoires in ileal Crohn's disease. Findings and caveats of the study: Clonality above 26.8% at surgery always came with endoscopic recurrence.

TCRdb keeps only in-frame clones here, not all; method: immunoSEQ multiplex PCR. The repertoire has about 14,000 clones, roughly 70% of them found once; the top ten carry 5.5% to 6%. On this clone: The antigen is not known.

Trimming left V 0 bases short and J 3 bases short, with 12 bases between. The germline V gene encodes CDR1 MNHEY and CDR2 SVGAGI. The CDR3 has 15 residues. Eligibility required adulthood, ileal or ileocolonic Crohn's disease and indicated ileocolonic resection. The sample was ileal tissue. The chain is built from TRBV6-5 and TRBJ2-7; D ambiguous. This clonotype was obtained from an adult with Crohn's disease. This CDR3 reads CASSYSTGLRYEQYF. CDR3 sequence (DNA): TGTGCCAGCAGTTACTCGACCGGGCTCCGCTACGAGCAGTACTTC.